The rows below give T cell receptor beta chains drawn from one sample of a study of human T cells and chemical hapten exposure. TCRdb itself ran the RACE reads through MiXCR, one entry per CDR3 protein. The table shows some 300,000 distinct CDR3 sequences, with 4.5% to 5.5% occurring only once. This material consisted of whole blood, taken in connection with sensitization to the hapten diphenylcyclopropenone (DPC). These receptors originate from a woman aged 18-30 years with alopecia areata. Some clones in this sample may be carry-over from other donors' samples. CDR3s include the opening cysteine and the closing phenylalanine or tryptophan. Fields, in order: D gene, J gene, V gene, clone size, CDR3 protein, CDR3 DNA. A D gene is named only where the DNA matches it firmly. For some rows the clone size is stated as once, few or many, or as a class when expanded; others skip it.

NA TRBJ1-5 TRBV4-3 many CASSQDNNQPQHF TGCGCCAGCAGCCAAGATAACAATCAGCCCCAGCATTTT
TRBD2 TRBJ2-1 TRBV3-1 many CASMDGGGLSREQFF TGTGCCAGCATGGACGGCGGGGGGCTTAGTCGTGAGCAGTTCTTC
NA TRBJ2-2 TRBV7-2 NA CASSLGWAGELFF TGTGCCAGCAGCTTAGGCTGGGCCGGGGAGCTGTTTTTT
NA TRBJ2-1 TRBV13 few CASSSQDTQPPSSYNEQFF TGTGCCAGCAGCTCCCAAGACACCCAACCCCCTAGCTCCTACAATGAGCAGTTCTTC
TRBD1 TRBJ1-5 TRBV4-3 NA CASSQEPGGYQPQHF TGCGCCAGCAGCCAAGAACCAGGGGGCTATCAGCCCCAGCATTTT
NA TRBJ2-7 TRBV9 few CASSSTSPGEQYF TGTGCCAGCAGCTCAACCTCGCCCGGCGAGCAGTACTTC
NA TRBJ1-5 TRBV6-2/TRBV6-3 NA CASSYSWQGHNQPQHF TGTGCCAGCAGTTACTCGTGGCAGGGACATAATCAGCCCCAGCATTTT
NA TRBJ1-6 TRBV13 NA CASSLSLSGSPLHF TGTGCCAGCAGCTTAAGCCTCAGCGGTTCACCCCTCCACTTT
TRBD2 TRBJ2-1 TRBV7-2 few CASSLERGGYNEQFF TGTGCCAGCAGCTTAGAGCGGGGGGGATACAATGAGCAGTTCTTC
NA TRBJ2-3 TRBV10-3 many CAISESSSTRATDTQYF TGTGCCATCAGTGAAAGCTCTAGCACGAGGGCCACAGATACGCAGTATTTT
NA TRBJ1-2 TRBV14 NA CASSQGVRGYGYTF TGTGCCAGCAGCCAAGGGGTCCGGGGGTATGGCTACACCTTC
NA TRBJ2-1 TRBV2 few CASTLQDNEQFF TGTGCCAGCACCCTGCAAGACAATGAGCAGTTCTTC
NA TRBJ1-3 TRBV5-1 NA CASRGPSGNTIYF TGCGCCAGCAGGGGACCATCTGGAAACACCATATATTTT
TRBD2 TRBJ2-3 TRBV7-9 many CASSIGTSLVYTQYF TGTGCCAGCAGCATCGGGACTAGTCTCGTCTATACGCAGTATTTT
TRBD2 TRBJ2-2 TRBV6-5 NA CASSQEGLATGELFF TGTGCCAGCAGTCAGGAGGGACTAGCGACCGGGGAGCTGTTTTTT
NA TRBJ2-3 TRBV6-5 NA CASSYDPAASTDTQYF TGTGCCAGCAGTTACGACCCGGCAGCTAGCACAGATACGCAGTATTTT
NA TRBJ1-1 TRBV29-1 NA CSVAPRGSNTEAFF TGCAGCGTTGCCCCGCGGGGCTCGAACACTGAAGCTTTCTTT
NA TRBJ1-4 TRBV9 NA CASSAGQINEKLFF TGTGCCAGCAGCGCCGGACAGATTAATGAAAAACTGTTTTTT
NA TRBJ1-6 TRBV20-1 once CSARRGSSYNSPLHF TGCAGTGCCCGAAGGGGGAGCTCCTATAATTCACCCCTCCACTTT
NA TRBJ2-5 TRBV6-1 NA CASNTGVQETQYF TGTGCCAGCAATACCGGAGTTCAAGAGACCCAGTACTTC
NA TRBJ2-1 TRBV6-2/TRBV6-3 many CASSPRRNEQFF TGTGCCAGCAGCCCCCGAAGGAATGAGCAGTTCTTC
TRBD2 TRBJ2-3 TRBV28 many CASSSSGTSGGIRVDTQYF TGTGCCAGCAGCTCTTCCGGGACTAGCGGGGGAATACGGGTAGATACGCAGTATTTT
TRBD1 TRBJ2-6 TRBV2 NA CASSEFGTGLSGANVLTF TGTGCCAGCAGTGAATTCGGGACAGGCCTCTCTGGGGCCAACGTCCTGACTTTC
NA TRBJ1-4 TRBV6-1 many CASSDGSPGRDEKLFF TGTGCCAGCAGTGACGGCTCACCGGGACGGGATGAAAAACTGTTTTTT
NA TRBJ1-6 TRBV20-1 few CSARDLQGIAPLHF TGCAGTGCTAGAGATCTACAGGGCATCGCACCCCTCCACTTT
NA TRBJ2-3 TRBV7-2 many CASSPGPNTQYF TGTGCCAGCAGCCCGGGACCAAATACGCAGTATTTT
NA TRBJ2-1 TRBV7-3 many CASSLRAGSYNEQFF TGTGCCAGCAGCTTACGAGCGGGCTCCTACAATGAGCAGTTCTTC
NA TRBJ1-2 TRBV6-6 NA CASSQVTTGSGYTF TGTGCCAGCAGCCAGGTCACCACAGGGTCCGGCTACACCTTC
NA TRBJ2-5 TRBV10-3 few CAIKGERTGDNQYF TGTGCCATCAAAGGGGAGAGGACTGGGGATAACCAGTACTTC
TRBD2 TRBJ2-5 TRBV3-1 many CASSQELAGGLGETQYF TGTGCCAGCAGCCAAGAACTAGCGGGGGGGCTAGGAGAGACCCAGTACTTC
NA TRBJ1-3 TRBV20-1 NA CSALQGAGNTIYF TGCAGTGCGCTTCAAGGTGCTGGAAACACCATATATTTT
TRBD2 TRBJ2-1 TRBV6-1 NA CASAGGRLAGVYNEQFF TGTGCCAGCGCGGGGGGACGCCTAGCGGGGGTCTACAATGAGCAGTTCTTC
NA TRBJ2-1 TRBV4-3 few CASSQAPPGVSGEQFF TGCGCCAGCAGCCAAGCCCCCCCGGGGGTTTCTGGGGAGCAGTTCTTC
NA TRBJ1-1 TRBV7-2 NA CASSLNSVRGTEAFF TGTGCCAGCAGCTTAAATAGTGTTCGGGGCACTGAAGCTTTCTTT
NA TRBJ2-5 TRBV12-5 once CASGFGGGTQYF TGTGCTAGTGGTTTCGGAGGAGGGACCCAGTACTTC
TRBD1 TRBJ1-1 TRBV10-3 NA CAIREMEGATEAFF TGTGCCATCAGGGAGATGGAGGGGGCCACTGAAGCTTTCTTT
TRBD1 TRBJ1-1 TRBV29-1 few CSVVVSRDRGNTEAFF TGCAGCGTCGTAGTTTCCCGGGACAGGGGGAACACTGAAGCTTTCTTT
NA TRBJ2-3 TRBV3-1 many CASSQEGTQRGADTQYF TGTGCCAGCAGCCAAGAAGGAACCCAACGAGGGGCAGATACGCAGTATTTT
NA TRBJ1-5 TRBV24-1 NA CATSGASSNQPQHF TGTGCCACCAGTGGTGCATCTAGCAATCAGCCCCAGCATTTT
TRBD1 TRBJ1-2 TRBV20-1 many CSARDRQGANYGYTF TGCAGTGCTAGAGACAGACAGGGTGCTAACTATGGCTACACCTTC
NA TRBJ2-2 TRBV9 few CASQPDPFNTGELFF TGTGCCTCCCAACCGGACCCATTCAACACCGGGGAGCTGTTTTTT
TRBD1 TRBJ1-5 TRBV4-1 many CASSQPLGQGRNFRQPQHF TGCGCCAGCAGCCAACCTCTTGGACAGGGAAGGAATTTTAGGCAGCCCCAGCATTTT
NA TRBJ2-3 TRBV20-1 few CSARDWASFSTDTQYF TGCAGTGCTAGAGATTGGGCAAGCTTTAGCACAGATACGCAGTATTTT
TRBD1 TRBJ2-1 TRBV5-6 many CASSFRDRSSYNEQFF TGTGCCAGCAGCTTTCGGGACAGAAGCTCCTACAATGAGCAGTTCTTC
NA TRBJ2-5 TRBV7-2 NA CASSLRPTASGTQYF TGTGCCAGCAGCTTGCGACCAACCGCCTCCGGGACCCAGTACTTC